Each of the 8 T cell receptor beta chains below was sequenced from the same sample in a study of blood T cell repertoires in COVID-19. Only in-frame clones appear in the TCRdb table, and some are missing; sequencing was by immunoSEQ multiplex PCR. The data show around 61,000 clones, roughly 89% seen once. What was sequenced was peripheral blood. The receptor source for this set is a man in his sixties with acute or convalescent COVID-19.

The CDR3 DNA reads TGCAGCGCCAAACAGCCGGGACAGCCCCAGCATTTT. Protein product: CSAKQPGQPQHF. V usage is TRBV29-1 and J usage is TRBJ1-5; unclear D gene. CDR3 length equals 12 residues. Germline CDR1 SQVTM, CDR2 ANQGSEA. Trimming removed 7 bases from V and 7 bases from J, with 14 bases in between.

This clone was detected a few times. The rearrangement links TRBV7-9 to TRBJ1-6; 7 bases are a match to TRBD1. CDR3 length: 17 residues. The germline CDR1 and CDR2 sequences are SEHNR and FQNEAQ (reference sequence). After removal of 2 bases from V and 0 bases from J, the junction contained 4 bases not matched to a gene. The chain's CDR3 is CASSLLTGNSYNSPLHF. The CDR3 region has the DNA TGTGCCAGCAGCTTACTGACAGGGAACTCCTATAATTCACCCCTCCACTTT. The variable domain in full, with the rest retrieved from reference TRBV7-9 and TRBJ1-6, is DTGVSQNPRHKITKRGQNVTFRCDPISEHNRLYWYRQTLGQGPEFLTYFQNEAQLEKSRLLSDRFSAERPKGSFSTLEIQRTEQGDSAMYLCASSLLTGNSYNSPLHFGNGTRLTVT.

The CDR3 coding sequence is TGTGCCAGCTCAATACCCCAACAGCGGGGGCGGGGAGATACGCAGTATTTT. This codes for CASSIPQQRGRGDTQYF. This chain links TRBV18 with TRBJ2-3, with 8 bases aligning to TRBD2. Germline CDR1 reads KGHSH; CDR2 reads LQKENI. The CDR3 totals 17 residues. V gave up 5 bases and J gave up 5 bases; unmatched junction bases: 15.

This rearrangement joins TRBV19 to TRBJ2-7, with D possibly TRBD1 on 5 matching bases. CDR1 is LNHDA and CDR2 is SQIVND in the germline V gene (reference sequence). The ends were cut back, 5 bases at V and 2 bases at J, with 13 bases in the middle. The CDR3 is 14 amino acids. The DNA of the CDR3 is TGTGCCAGTAGTGGGGCAGGCTCGACCTACGAGCAGTACTTC. Its protein is CASSGAGSTYEQYF.

This chain connects TRBV5-6 to TRBJ1-1, with D possibly matching TRBD1 (6 bases). From germline, CDR1 is SGHDT and CDR2 YYEEEE. V dropped 5 bases and J dropped 6 bases, with 20 bases sitting between them. The CDR3 has 15 amino acids. This CDR3 reads CASRRRTERIAEAFF. In nucleotides, the CDR3 is TGTGCCAGCAGAAGGCGGACAGAACGGATTGCTGAAGCTTTCTTT.

The chain employs TRBV3-1 (or the pseudogene TRBV3-2) and TRBJ1-1; no definite D call. The CDR3 runs to 13 residues. V was pared by 1 base and J by 2 bases, with 5 bases between. Germline V gives CDR1 LGHDT, CDR2 YNNKEL (reference sequence). The CDR3 region has the DNA TGTGCCAGCAGCCAAGCCGGTAACACTGAAGCTTTCTTT. As protein: CASSQAGNTEAFF.

The chain couples TRBV10-3 to TRBJ1-3; TRBD1 matches at 7 bases. The germline gives CDR1 ENHRY, CDR2 SYGVKD. V gave up 6 bases and J gave up 0 bases; unmatched junction bases: 2. The CDR3 is made up of 14 amino acids. CDR3 nucleotide sequence: TGTGCCATCAGAGACAGGGACTCTGGAAACACCATATATTTT. It encodes CAIRDRDSGNTIYF.

V gene TRBV6-1 combines with J gene TRBJ1-1, with a tentative D call TRBD1 (6 bases). CDR3 length: 15 residues. From germline, CDR1 is MNHNS and CDR2 SASEGT. The V end lost 2 bases, the J end lost 6 bases, and 16 bases lay between the germline ends. This CDR3 reads CASSETPNPGAEAFF. The CDR3 DNA reads TGTGCCAGCAGTGAAACCCCCAATCCAGGGGCTGAAGCTTTCTTT.